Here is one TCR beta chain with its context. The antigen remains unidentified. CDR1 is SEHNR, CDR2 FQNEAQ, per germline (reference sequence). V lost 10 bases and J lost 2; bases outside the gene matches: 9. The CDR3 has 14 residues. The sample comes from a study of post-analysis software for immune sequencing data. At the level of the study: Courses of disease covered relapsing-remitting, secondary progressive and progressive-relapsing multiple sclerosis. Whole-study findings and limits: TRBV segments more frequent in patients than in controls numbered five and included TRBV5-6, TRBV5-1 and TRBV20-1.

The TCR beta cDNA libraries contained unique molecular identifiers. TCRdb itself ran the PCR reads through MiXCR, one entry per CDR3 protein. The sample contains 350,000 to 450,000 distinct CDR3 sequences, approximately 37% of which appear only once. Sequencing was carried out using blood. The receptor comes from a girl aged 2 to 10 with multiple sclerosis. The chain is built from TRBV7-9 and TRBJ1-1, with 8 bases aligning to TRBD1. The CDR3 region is CATRRQGKNTEAFF. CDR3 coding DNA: TGTGCCACGCGTCGACAGGGGAAAAACACTGAAGCTTTCTTT.